This T cell receptor beta chain stems from a study of T cells in Graves' hyperthyroidism and ophthalmopathy. Overall study results and limits: The model made its ophthalmopathy prediction, and onset followed a median around 6.5 months later. Most clonotypes expanded in the thyroid (above 0.001) were also present in blood.

Amplification of TCR beta CDR3 regions used RNA as the template. HTBI primers were employed in a first-round RT-PCR of the TCR CDR3. Via MiXCR, TCRdb re-called the multiplex PCR reads, giving one row per CDR3 protein. The sample lists about 640,000 distinct CDR3 sequences, roughly 15% occurring once. This clonotype was observed many times. No antigen is known for it. Patients affected by ophthalmopathy presented a Clinical Activity Score of at least 3, a NOSPECS grade of at least 4, and disease duration below 3 months. Uncontrolled infection, other autoimmune disease, pregnancy and lactation each barred patients from inclusion. The CDR3 totals 16 residues. Per germline, CDR1 SEHNR and CDR2 FQNEAQ (reference sequence). V was cut by 3 bases and J by 0 bases, with 13 bases left in between.

V and J are TRBV7-9 and TRBJ2-3, with D possibly being TRBD1 or TRBD2 (5 bases each). This TCR derives from a woman aged 50 to 65 with Graves' ophthalmopathy. Material: blood. The CDR3 DNA reads TGTGCCAGCAGCTTGGGGGAAATCCTTAGCACAGATACGCAGTATTTT. Its protein is CASSLGEILSTDTQYF.